These 26 T cell receptor beta chains were sequenced from one sample in a study of CD8 T cells in Susac syndrome. With random hexamers, reverse transcription was performed on about 0.45 to 1 ug of RNA. In TCRdb, the immunoSEQ multiplex PCR reads were re-called with MiXCR into one record per CDR3 protein. The sample has hundreds of thousands of distinct CDR3 sequences, about 94% seen once. Sample: CD4+ T cells from PBMCs. The origin of the receptors is a human donor with Susac syndrome.

This rearrangement joins TRBV5-1 to TRBJ2-5, with 9 bases matching TRBD1. Unmatched junction bases numbered 10, after V lost 6 bases and J lost 7 bases. CDR3 size: 14 residues. The germline V gene has CDR1 SGHRS and CDR2 YFSETQ. The CDR3, as DNA: TGCGCCAGCACCACAGGGGGCCTCGGAGGGACCCAGTACTTC. It codes for CASTTGGLGGTQYF. Variable domain in full (rest from reference TRBV5-1 and TRBJ2-5): KAGVTQTPRYLIKTRGQQVTLSCSPISGHRSVSWYQQTPGQGLQFLFEYFSETQRNKGNFPGRFSGRQFSNSRSEMNVSTLELGDSALYLCASTTGGLGGTQYFGPGTRLLVL.

The V call is TRBV30, the J call TRBJ1-2; TRBD1 might be the D (6 bases). This CDR3 is built from 15 residues. Germline V gene data show CDR1 as GTSNPN and CDR2 as SVGIG (reference sequence). Trimming removed 4 bases at V and 8 bases at J, with 23 bases between. Written as DNA, the CDR3 is TGTGCCTGGACATCCGGGACACTCCTGGGTCGGGGCTACACCTTC. This gives the protein CAWTSGTLLGRGYTF.

The chain employs TRBV30 and TRBJ2-3; 8 nucleotides agree with TRBD1. Germline CDR1 is GTSNPN and CDR2 is SVGIG (reference sequence). With V trimmed by 4 bases and J by 5 bases, 11 bases remained unmatched. The CDR3 is 15 residues long. For the CDR3, the DNA is TGTGCCTGGACCCCCGGACAGGGTGGAGGAGATACGCAGTATTTT. Encoded protein: CAWTPGQGGGDTQYF. The full variable domain, rest sourced from reference TRBV30 and TRBJ2-3, is SQTIHQWPATLVQPVGSPLSLECTVEGTSNPNLYWYRQAAGRGLQLLFYSVGIGQISSEVPQNLSASRPQDRQFILSSKKLLLSDSGFYLCAWTPGQGGGDTQYFGPGTRLTVL.

The gene calls are TRBV27 and TRBJ2-5; perhaps D is TRBD1 or TRBD2 (5 bases each). This CDR3 region has 15 residues. Germline lookup yields CDR1 MNHEY and CDR2 SMNVEV (reference sequence). V gave up 4 bases and J gave up 2 bases, with 14 bases separating them. CDR3 in amino acids: CASSSAGAAQETQYF. The CDR3 DNA sequence: TGTGCCAGCAGTTCCGCCGGGGCAGCTCAAGAGACCCAGTACTTC.

The rearrangement joins TRBV6-6 to TRBJ1-1; a weak D match, TRBD1 (5 bases). The CDR3 spans 14 residues. V lost 2 bases and J 1 base, leaving 8 bases between the germline ends. Germline assignment: CDR1 MNHNY and CDR2 SVGAGI (reference sequence). CDR3 sequence (DNA): TGTGCCAGCAGTTACGCAGGGTCGAACACTGAAGCTTTCTTT. It translates to CASSYAGSNTEAFF.

J is TRBJ1-1 and V is TRBV3-1; D unresolved. The CDR3 loop spans 15 amino acids. CDR1 is LGHDT, CDR2 YNNKEL, per germline (reference sequence). Deletions cut 0 bases from V and 8 bases from J, with 16 bases between. CDR3 sequence reads: CASSQDLRSPKEAFF. CDR3 DNA: TGTGCCAGCAGCCAAGATTTAAGGTCCCCGAAGGAAGCTTTCTTT.

This clonotype was observed once. The chain carries TRBV3-1 and TRBJ2-1; possible D gene TRBD2, 5 bases. Per the germline V gene, CDR1 is LGHDT and CDR2 is YNNKEL (reference sequence). CDR3 length: 13 residues. V shed 1 base and J shed 8 bases, with 9 bases lying between them. CDR3 sequence (DNA): TGTGCCAGCAGCCAAGTTTCCGGGGATGAGCAGTTCTTC. Amino acids: CASSQVSGDEQFF.

This clonotype occurred once. This chain joins TRBV5-1 and TRBJ1-1; possibly TRBD1 for D (5 bases). The V and J ends lost 4 bases and 1 base respectively, with 17 bases between them. Per germline, CDR1 SGHRS and CDR2 YFSETQ. CDR3 length: 16 amino acids. The CDR3 is CASSAFLGRENTEAFF. The CDR3 nucleotides read TGCGCCAGCAGCGCTTTCCTGGGCAGGGAGAACACTGAAGCTTTCTTT. Combining the CDR3 with reference TRBV5-1 and TRBJ1-1 gives the whole variable domain KAGVTQTPRYLIKTRGQQVTLSCSPISGHRSVSWYQQTPGQGLQFLFEYFSETQRNKGNFPGRFSGRQFSNSRSEMNVSTLELGDSALYLCASSAFLGRENTEAFFGQGTRLTVV.

This chain joins TRBV2 and TRBJ2-7; D remains unclear. The V gene lost 7 bases and the J gene lost 0 bases, with 13 bases spanning the gap. This CDR3 comprises 14 residues. Per germline, CDR1 SNHLY and CDR2 FYNNEI. The CDR3 is CASIATLNSYEQYF. In DNA form, the CDR3 reads TGTGCCAGCATCGCGACCCTGAACTCCTACGAGCAGTACTTC.

This chain uses TRBV2 with TRBJ2-1; D might be TRBD1 (5 bases). The CDR3 has 11 amino acids. Germline values: CDR1 SNHLY, CDR2 FYNNEI. The V gene lost 4 bases and the J gene lost 10 bases, with 8 bases spanning the gap. The CDR3 sequence is CASSVRGEQFF. In DNA, the CDR3 is TGTGCCAGCAGTGTAAGGGGAGAGCAGTTCTTC.

V is TRBV20-1 and J is TRBJ1-5; D might be TRBD1 (6 bases). Germline V gene data show CDR1 as DFQATT and CDR2 as SNEGSKA (reference sequence). The CDR3 loop spans 17 amino acids. V was trimmed by 6 bases and J by 0 bases, leaving 21 bases between them. This CDR3 reads CSATTGYGQDSNQPQHF. The CDR3 DNA follows: TGCAGTGCCACAACAGGGTATGGTCAGGATAGCAATCAGCCCCAGCATTTT.

The rearrangement joins TRBV14 to TRBJ1-6, with D unresolved. The CDR3 totals 13 residues. CDR1 and CDR2 from the germline V gene are SGHDN and FVKESK. Trimming took off 2 bases at V and 7 bases at J, with 6 bases between the two ends. The CDR3 sequence is CASSQLGNSPLHF. In DNA, the CDR3 is TGTGCCAGCAGCCAACTCGGGAATTCACCCCTCCACTTT.

The gene calls are TRBV10-3 and TRBJ1-1; D gene ambiguous. The CDR3 consists of 14 residues. V was shortened by 8 bases and J by 2 bases, with 15 bases between the two germline ends. CDR1 ENHRY and CDR2 SYGVKD come from the germline V gene. The DNA of the CDR3 is TGTGCCATCCGACCGGACGGATTAAACACTGAAGCTTTCTTT. The encoded protein is CAIRPDGLNTEAFF.

The chain employs TRBV12-3 or TRBV12-4 and TRBJ1-4; 8 bases agree with TRBD1. This CDR3 is 16 amino acids long. J gave up 5 bases and V 5 bases, and 10 bases lay outside the gene matches. CDR3 sequence reads: CASSGQRTGKNEKLFF. The CDR3, as DNA: TGTGCCAGCAGTGGTCAAAGGACAGGGAAAAATGAAAAACTGTTTTTT.

V and J are TRBV9 and TRBJ1-1, with TRBD1 matching 8 bases. The CDR3 length is 16 residues. The germline V gene encodes CDR1 SGDLS and CDR2 YYNGEE. Trimming at V came to 0 bases and at J to 1 base, leaving 5 bases not matched to a gene. DNA for the CDR3: TGTGCCAGCAGCGTAGGCCACAGGGGGGGGAACACTGAAGCTTTCTTT. It codes for CASSVGHRGGNTEAFF. Using reference TRBV9 and TRBJ1-1 for the parts outside the CDR3, the full variable domain is DSGVTQTPKHLITATGQRVTLRCSPRSGDLSVYWYQQSLDQGLQFLIQYYNGEERAKGNILERFSAQQFPDLHSELNLSSLELGDSALYFCASSVGHRGGNTEAFFGQGTRLTVV.

The chain uses TRBV5-1 and TRBJ2-7; TRBD1 might be the D (6 bases). There are 14 residues in the CDR3. The V gene lost 3 bases and the J gene lost 5 bases, with 15 bases spanning the gap. Germline CDR1 and CDR2: SGHRS and YFSETQ. CDR3 in DNA: TGCGCCAGCAGCTCAAACCTGCAGGGGCACGAGCAGTACTTC. Protein sequence: CASSSNLQGHEQYF.

The J gene is TRBJ2-3, the V gene TRBV3-1; 9 nucleotides agree with TRBD2. V lost 0 bases, J lost 4 bases, and 8 bases stayed unmatched. CDR3 length equals 17 residues. Looked up from germline, CDR1 is LGHDT and CDR2 is YNNKEL (reference sequence). CDR3 nucleotides: TGTGCCAGCAGCCAAGATCTTCGCGGGGGGGCGGCAGATACGCAGTATTTT. Amino acid sequence: CASSQDLRGGAADTQYF.

The V call is TRBV20-1, the J call TRBJ1-2; no reliable D call. The length of the CDR3 is 14 residues. V was shortened by 0 bases and J by 8 bases, with 16 bases between the two germline ends. Germline V gene lookup returns CDR1 DFQATT and CDR2 SNEGSKA (reference sequence). The CDR3 DNA sequence: TGCAGTGCTAGAGATCTGACATCGGGGAGGGGCTACACCTTC. As protein: CSARDLTSGRGYTF.

The chain joins TRBV20-1 to TRBJ2-5; TRBD2 matches 10 bases. Trimming removed 4 bases from V and 5 bases from J; junction bases left unmatched: 1. CDR3 length: 12 residues. Per germline, CDR1 DFQATT and CDR2 SNEGSKA (reference sequence). The CDR3 here is CSATTSGETQYF. The CDR3 DNA follows: TGCAGTGCTACGACTAGCGGGGAGACCCAGTACTTC.

For the CDR3, the DNA is TGTGCCACCAGCAGAGATCGTGCCAGCACTGAAGCTTTCTTT. This codes for CATSRDRASTEAFF. The chain joins TRBV15 to TRBJ1-1, with D uncertain. This CDR3 has 14 amino acids. The V gene lost 0 bases and the J gene lost 4 bases, with 9 bases spanning the gap. Germline CDR1 is LNHNV and CDR2 is YYDKDF (reference sequence).

This chain links TRBV6-5 with TRBJ2-7; maybe TRBD1 (6 bases). CDR3 length equals 14 residues. Germline-derived CDR1 and CDR2 are MNHEY and SVGAGI. V lost 5 bases and J lost 10, with 21 bases in between. CDR3 nucleotide sequence: TGTGCCAGCAGTCGTCCGGGACAACTCCCTTCCCAGTACTTC. Protein sequence: CASSRPGQLPSQYF.

CDR3: CASSSQGFGSPLHF. The CDR3 DNA follows: TGCGCCAGCAGCAGCCAGGGGTTCGGCTCACCCCTCCACTTT. The V call is TRBV5-1, the J call TRBJ1-6, with D perhaps matching TRBD1 (6 bases). Per germline, CDR1 SGHRS and CDR2 YFSETQ. Trimming shortened V by 4 bases and J by 10 bases, and 15 bases separated the two germline ends. The CDR3 spans 14 residues.

The chain couples TRBV12-3 or TRBV12-4 to TRBJ2-1; 9 positions match TRBD1. This CDR3 spans 16 amino acids. With V trimmed by 5 bases and J by 3 bases, 8 bases remained unmatched. In DNA form, the CDR3 reads TGTGCCAGCAGTCCCAAGGGACAGGGAAACTACAATGAGCAGTTCTTC. Translated, it gives CASSPKGQGNYNEQFF.

The gene calls are TRBV24-1 and TRBJ2-3; 9 nucleotides line up with TRBD2. The germline CDR1 and CDR2 sequences are KGHDR and SFDVKD. J was trimmed by 3 bases and V by 5 bases; bases with no gene match: 2. There are 14 residues in the CDR3. The CDR3 region has the DNA TGTGCCACCAGTGTAAGCGGGGGGACAGATACGCAGTATTTT. Translation: CATSVSGGTDTQYF.

The chain uses TRBV9 and TRBJ1-6; 7 bases match TRBD1. Germline trimming cut 4 bases from V and 5 bases from J; bases unmatched to any gene: 6. Germline CDR1 and CDR2: SGDLS and YYNGEE. CDR3 length: 15 amino acids. CDR3 sequence reads: CASSNRQGNNSPLHF. CDR3 in DNA: TGTGCCAGCAGCAACCGACAGGGTAATAATTCACCCCTCCACTTT. The variable domain in full, completed from reference TRBV9 and TRBJ1-6, reads DSGVTQTPKHLITATGQRVTLRCSPRSGDLSVYWYQQSLDQGLQFLIQYYNGEERAKGNILERFSAQQFPDLHSELNLSSLELGDSALYFCASSNRQGNNSPLHFGNGTRLTVT.

This sequence joins TRBV5-4 and TRBJ2-1, with 9 nucleotides matching TRBD1. The J segment lost 3 bases and the V segment lost 4 bases, leaving 5 bases of the junction unmatched. This CDR3 contains 15 residues. Germline V gene lookup returns CDR1 SGHNT and CDR2 YYREEE (reference sequence). The CDR3 spells CASSRGQGLYNEQFF. CDR3 DNA sequence: TGTGCCAGCAGCCGCGGACAGGGGCTCTACAATGAGCAGTTCTTC. The variable domain in full, completed from reference TRBV5-4 and TRBJ2-1, reads ETGVTQSPTHLIKTRGQQVTLRCSSQSGHNTVSWYQQALGQGPQFIFQYYREEENGRGNFPPRFSGLQFPNYSSELNVNALELDDSALYLCASSRGQGLYNEQFFGPGTRLTVL.